These 25 T cell receptor beta chains were sequenced from one sample in a study of yellow fever vaccine responses in identical twins. MiXCR, applied by TCRdb to the RT-PCR reads, yields one record per CDR3 protein. This sample has about 14,000 distinct CDR3 sequences, with less than 85% found just once. The source material was T cells from blood (PBMCs), unsorted or a sorted subset (not recorded which), sampled before or after yellow fever vaccination (not recorded which). These receptors all come from a woman aged 18-35 years who received the yellow fever vaccine.

The chain is built from TRBV14 and TRBJ2-2; D is possibly TRBD1 or TRBD2 (5 bases each). Germline V lookup: CDR1 SGHDN, CDR2 FVKESK. The V end lost 5 bases, the J end lost 6 bases, and 10 bases lay between the germline ends. This CDR3 has 13 residues. CDR3 sequence reads: CASSISGPGELFF. The DNA for the CDR3 is TGTGCCAGCAGCATCTCGGGGCCCGGGGAGCTGTTTTTT.

This clonotype was seen a few times. The chain recombines TRBV12-3 or TRBV12-4 with TRBJ1-3; 9 bases fit TRBD1. The CDR3 covers 15 residues. V lost 6 bases, J lost 2 bases, and 5 bases stayed unmatched. This chain's CDR3 is CASRLTGGTGNTIYF. CDR3 coding DNA: TGTGCCAGCAGGCTGACAGGGGGGACTGGAAACACCATATATTTT.

This chain uses TRBV11-1 with TRBJ2-5; D is undetermined. There are 14 residues in the CDR3. Trimming took 1 base from V and 1 from J, leaving 7 bases between them. Germline assignment: CDR1 SGHAT and CDR2 FQDESV (reference sequence). This CDR3 is CASSLVGSQETQYF. The DNA of the CDR3 is TGTGCCAGCAGCTTAGTCGGCAGCCAAGAGACCCAGTACTTC. Together with reference TRBV11-1 and TRBJ2-5, the CDR3 gives the full variable domain: EAEVAQSPRYKITEKSQAVAFWCDPISGHATLYWYRQILGQGPELLVQFQDESVVDDSQLPKDRFSAERLKGVDSTLKIQPAELGDSAMYLCASSLVGSQETQYFGPGTRLLVL.

The V and J genes are TRBV12-5 and TRBJ1-3; D is perhaps TRBD1 (6 bases). In germline, CDR1 is LGHNT, CDR2 FRNRAP. The CDR3 contains 14 residues. Trimming took 1 base from V and 4 from J, leaving 8 bases between them. The chain's CDR3 is CASGLGDKGNTIYF. The CDR3 DNA sequence: TGTGCTAGTGGTTTGGGGGACAAAGGAAACACCATATATTTT.

The chain carries TRBV5-1 and TRBJ1-1, with D maybe TRBD1 (6 bases). Trimming removed 5 bases from V and 6 bases from J, with 17 bases in between. This CDR3 comprises 14 residues. The germline V gene encodes CDR1 SGHRS and CDR2 YFSETQ. The CDR3 region has the DNA TGCGCCAGCAGGGCTGACAGGCTGAGGGCTGAAGCTTTCTTT. As protein: CASRADRLRAEAFF.

The V gene is TRBV5-1, the J gene TRBJ2-7; a possible D gene is TRBD1 (5 bases). Germline CDR1 SGHRS, CDR2 YFSETQ. This CDR3 is 16 amino acids long. Trimming took 0 bases from V and 3 from J, leaving 16 bases between them. The CDR3 here is CASSLAPGRPSYEQYV. In DNA form, the CDR3 reads TGCGCCAGCAGCTTGGCCCCAGGGCGGCCAAGCTACGAGCAGTACGTC.

The V call is TRBV11-2, the J call TRBJ2-3; a weak D match, TRBD1 (6 bases). The germline gives CDR1 SGHAT, CDR2 FQNNGV. The CDR3 length is 18 residues. The V and J ends lost 0 bases and 0 bases respectively, with 16 bases between them. CDR3 region: CASSLDIQGDKSTDTQYF. CDR3 DNA: TGTGCCAGCAGCTTAGATATACAGGGAGACAAAAGCACAGATACGCAGTATTTT.

The gene calls are TRBV6-1 and TRBJ1-5; TRBD1 might be the D (5 bases). In germline, CDR1 is MNHNS, CDR2 SASEGT. The CDR3 is 14 amino acids. The V gene lost 4 bases and the J gene lost 0 bases, with 7 bases spanning the gap. The DNA for the CDR3 is TGTGCCAGCAGTGTGGACACTAGCAATCAGCCCCAGCATTTT. The encoded protein is CASSVDTSNQPQHF.

The chain carries TRBV11-2 and TRBJ2-1; TRBD1 or TRBD2 may be the D gene (6 bases each). There are 15 residues in the CDR3. Germline CDR1 SGHAT, CDR2 FQNNGV. V was shortened by 1 base and J by 2 bases, with 9 bases between the two germline ends. CDR3 DNA sequence: TGTGCCAGCAGCTTAGGGGGGGCCCCCTACAATGAGCAGTTCTTC. Protein sequence: CASSLGGAPYNEQFF.

This clonotype has a handful of counts. This rearrangement joins TRBV28 to TRBJ2-4, with D tentatively TRBD2 (5 bases). Per germline, CDR1 MDHEN and CDR2 SYDVKM. V lost 4 bases, J lost 8 bases, and 6 bases lay in between. CDR3 length equals 11 residues. CDR3 sequence: CASSWRDIQYF. The CDR3 DNA follows: TGTGCCAGCAGTTGGCGGGACATTCAGTACTTC.

The V call is TRBV12-3 or TRBV12-4, the J call TRBJ1-5; D remains ambiguous. V lost 7 bases and J lost 2, with 18 bases in between. The CDR3 is 16 residues long. The chain's CDR3 is CASTERGIGGNQPQHF. Here the CDR3 DNA reads TGTGCCAGCACCGAACGAGGGATCGGGGGCAATCAGCCCCAGCATTTT.

V is TRBV9 and J is TRBJ2-1; 8 bases agree with TRBD2. The germline gives CDR1 SGDLS, CDR2 YYNGEE. The CDR3 sequence is 16 residues long. With 1 base clipped from V and 0 bases from J, the junction kept 3 bases outside the gene matches. The chain's CDR3 is CASSVSAGDSYNEQFF. As DNA, the CDR3 is TGTGCCAGCAGCGTATCAGCGGGGGACTCCTACAATGAGCAGTTCTTC.

J is TRBJ2-5 and V is TRBV24-1, with D perhaps matching TRBD1 or TRBD2 (5 bases each). The V and J ends lost 2 bases and 8 bases respectively, with 14 bases between them. Germline V gene data show CDR1 as KGHDR and CDR2 as SFDVKD. The CDR3 has 14 amino acids. The CDR3 sequence is CATSDSGTMETQYF. CDR3 DNA: TGTGCCACCAGTGATTCCGGGACCATGGAAACCCAGTACTTC.

This CDR3 is CASSQVEVSGKLFF. CDR3 DNA sequence: TGTGCCAGCAGCCAAGTGGAGGTATCGGGAAAACTGTTTTTT. The chain combines TRBV3-1 with TRBJ1-4; no reliable D call. Trimming stripped 1 base from V and 10 bases from J, with 13 bases between. Germline CDR1 LGHDT, CDR2 YNNKEL (reference sequence). CDR3 length: 14 residues.

This chain joins TRBV23-1 and TRBJ1-1, with 8 bases fitting TRBD1. TRBV23-1 is an ORF; its function is uncertain. The V segment lost 2 bases and the J segment 7 bases; nucleotides outside the gene matches: 6. CDR3 length equals 14 residues. CDR3 loop: CASSQPQGAGEAFF. The CDR3 DNA follows: TGCGCCAGCAGTCAACCTCAGGGGGCAGGTGAAGCTTTCTTT.

The chain combines TRBV6-5 with TRBJ2-3; a weak D match, TRBD2 (5 bases). V was trimmed by 0 bases and J by 5 bases, leaving 12 bases between them. This CDR3 comprises 15 residues. The germline V gene has CDR1 MNHEY and CDR2 SVGAGI. The DNA for the CDR3 is TGTGCCAGCAGTTACTCACCCGGGGAGCTAGATACGCAGTATTTT. Protein sequence: CASSYSPGELDTQYF.

This sequence joins TRBV28 and TRBJ2-7, with 8 bases fitting TRBD2. The V segment lost 6 bases and the J segment 2 bases; nucleotides outside the gene matches: 6. Germline CDR1 MDHEN, CDR2 SYDVKM. The CDR3 spans 14 residues. This CDR3 is CASSQGTRPYEQYF. CDR3 DNA sequence: TGTGCCAGCAGCCAGGGGACTAGGCCCTACGAGCAGTACTTC.

V gene TRBV12-3 or TRBV12-4 combines with J gene TRBJ1-5; D is perhaps TRBD1 (6 bases). V was clipped by 2 bases and J by 11 bases, with 13 bases between them. The CDR3 is 13 amino acids. The CDR3, as DNA: TGTGCCAGCAGTTTACAGGGGTTTATGACCCAGCATTTT. This encodes CASSLQGFMTQHF.

The rearrangement joins TRBV2 to TRBJ2-5; no clear D. CDR3 size: 14 residues. Per germline, CDR1 SNHLY and CDR2 FYNNEI. The ends were cut back, 5 bases at V and 5 bases at J, with 15 bases in the middle. The CDR3, as DNA: TGTGCCAGCAGTAAACAAGGGATGGTGGAGACCCAGTACTTC. This encodes CASSKQGMVETQYF.

This clonotype was found once. The V call is TRBV28, the J call TRBJ2-5; weak D call: TRBD2 (5 bases). Germline V gives CDR1 MDHEN, CDR2 SYDVKM. The CDR3 covers 14 residues. The V end was cut by 8 bases, the J end by 4 bases, with 17 bases between. CDR3 DNA sequence: TGTGCCAGCGGAGGCAGGAACGCACGAGAGACCCAGTACTTC. Its protein product is CASGGRNARETQYF.

This rearrangement joins TRBV11-1 to TRBJ1-1; D uncertain. Trimming stripped 5 bases from V and 0 bases from J, with 10 bases between. The CDR3 extends over 14 amino acids. In germline, CDR1 is SGHAT, CDR2 FQDESV (reference sequence). CDR3 residues: CASSHRGMNTEAFF. The CDR3 DNA reads as TGTGCCAGCAGCCATCGAGGGATGAACACTGAAGCTTTCTTT.

The rearrangement links TRBV11-1 to TRBJ1-1; D remains unclear. The CDR3 runs to 15 residues. Germline CDR1 and CDR2: SGHAT and FQDESV (reference sequence). Between the trimmed V and J ends, which lost 4 bases and 10 bases, there was a span of 22 bases. The CDR3 DNA is TGTGCCAGCAGCTCCTGGGGTATCGACCCCCATGGAGCTTTCTTT. Its protein product is CASSSWGIDPHGAFF.

The chain couples TRBV6-1 to TRBJ1-1; no definite D call. Deletions cut 5 bases from V and 1 base from J, with 14 bases between. The CDR3 totals 15 residues. Germline lookup yields CDR1 MNHNS and CDR2 SASEGT. The CDR3: CASSPTSGRNTEAFF. The CDR3 DNA is TGTGCCAGCAGTCCCACGTCGGGAAGGAACACTGAAGCTTTCTTT.

The chain combines TRBV5-1 with TRBJ1-6, with 7 bases identical to TRBD1. The CDR3 is made up of 15 amino acids. The V and J ends lost 0 bases and 7 bases, in that order; junction bases with no gene match: 4. In germline, CDR1 is SGHRS, CDR2 YFSETQ. The CDR3 bases are TGCGCCAGCAGCTTGGCGACGACAGGGAATTCACCCCTCCACTTT. It specifies CASSLATTGNSPLHF.

The chain has TRBV3-1 and TRBJ2-5; the D is unclear. Trimming cost V 0 bases and J 5 bases, with 10 bases left between them. Per germline, CDR1 LGHDT and CDR2 YNNKEL (reference sequence). The CDR3 extends over 14 amino acids. CDR3 nucleotide sequence: TGTGCCAGCAGCCAAGATCGGAGATTCGAGACCCAGTACTTC. Its translation is CASSQDRRFETQYF.